This T cell receptor beta chain emerged from a study of monozygotic twins with inflammatory bowel disease. Study-level points and caveats: Twins with IBD had fewer clonotypes in common with others than healthy twins, particularly during disease activity. IBD patients had lower TCRbeta diversity (inverse Simpson) than healthy co-twins.

The UMIs carried a 6-nucleotide sample barcode, and they were added by template switching. TCRdb reprocessed the 5' RACE reads, with one entry per CDR3 protein and no DNA. Its table lists approximately 120,000 distinct CDR3 sequences. Concerning this clonotype itself: Its target is not known.

The receptor's source is a human donor with ulcerative colitis or Crohn's disease, or a healthy co-twin of an affected twin (not recorded which). Sequenced material: blood.

CDR3: CATSRDLRPQHF. The chain is built from TRBV15 and TRBJ1-5. The CDR3 length is 12 residues. CDR1 is LNHNV, CDR2 YYDKDF, per germline (reference sequence).